The rows below give T cell receptor beta chains drawn from one sample of a study of yellow fever vaccine responses in identical twins. TCRdb called the RT-PCR reads again in MiXCR, with one record for every CDR3 protein. Counted here are 9,500 to 11,000 distinct CDR3 sequences, 77% occurring once; the ten biggest clones make up nearly 7.5%. The sample consisted of T cells from blood (PBMCs), unsorted or a sorted subset (not recorded which), taken before or after yellow fever vaccination (not recorded which). These receptors originate from a woman between 18 and 29 years old who received the yellow fever vaccine. Each CDR3 is given with its conserved first and last residue. The order of the fields is D gene, V gene, J gene, clone size, CDR3 DNA, CDR3 protein. The D gene is left open where the match is weak. A row's size may be missing; if present it is once, few, many or a size class.

.	TRBV28	TRBJ1-5	.	TGTGCCAGCCGATATCTGATTAGCAATCAGCCCCAGCATTTT	CASRYLISNQPQHF
.	TRBV28	TRBJ2-1	.	TGTGCCAGCAGTTTAAGACTCGTTAATACGAATGAGCAGTTCTTC	CASSLRLVNTNEQFF
.	TRBV18	TRBJ1-1	.	TGTGCCAGCTCACCAAGCAGCACTGAAGCTTTCTTT	CASSPSSTEAFF
TRBD2	TRBV11-1	TRBJ2-5	once	TGTGCCAGCAGTAATCCCGCGGAGGGACTACAAGAGACCCAGTACTTC	CASSNPAEGLQETQYF
TRBD2	TRBV2	TRBJ2-3	.	TGTGCCAGCAGTGAAAGGGCGGGAGCTCGGACAGATACGCAGTATTTT	CASSERAGARTDTQYF
.	TRBV5-1	TRBJ1-2	.	TGCGCCAGCACAGGGGCCACAAGGGATGGCTACACCTTC	CASTGATRDGYTF
.	TRBV18	TRBJ2-4	.	TGTGCCAGCTCCCGGGGGACTGTTCTGGACGGGAAAAACATTCAGTACTTC	CASSRGTVLDGKNIQYF
.	TRBV11-3	TRBJ2-1	.	TGTGCCAGCAGCTTAGTACAGGCAGCTGCCTACAATGAGCAGTTCTTC	CASSLVQAAAYNEQFF
TRBD1	TRBV7-9	TRBJ2-7	.	TGTGCCAGCAGCTTAGGGACAGGGGCGTCTCGCGAGCAGTACTTC	CASSLGTGASREQYF
TRBD1	TRBV20-1	TRBJ1-1	.	TGCAGTGCTAGAGGACAGGGAGACACTGAAGCTTTCTTT	CSARGQGDTEAFF
TRBD1	TRBV6-1	TRBJ1-1	.	TGTGCCAGCAGGCAACAGGGGCCCACTGAAGCTTTCTTT	CASRQQGPTEAFF
.	TRBV6-2/TRBV6-3	TRBJ1-1	.	TGTGCCAGCAGCCCGGGGATCTCTGAAGCTTTCTTT	CASSPGISEAFF
.	TRBV11-1	TRBJ2-1	.	TGTGCCAGCAGCTTAGCTGGGAATGAGCAGTTCTTC	CASSLAGNEQFF
TRBD1	TRBV19	TRBJ1-2	.	TGTGCCAGTAGTCCCGGGACAGGGGTCTATGGCTACACCTTC	CASSPGTGVYGYTF
.	TRBV29-1	TRBJ2-1	.	TGCAGCCATGTCTTTGCGACCTCCTACAATGAGCAGTTCTTC	CSHVFATSYNEQFF
.	TRBV28	TRBJ2-1	.	TGTGCCAGCAGTTTCCAGCGGGCCGAGCAGTTCTTC	CASSFQRAEQFF
.	TRBV3-1	TRBJ2-7	.	TGTGCCAGCAGCCATGCCGCCGCGTACGAGCAGAACTTC	CASSHAAAYEQNF
.	TRBV20-1	TRBJ2-1	.	TGCAGTGCAGAGCACTCCGGGACCATTTACTACAATGAGCAGTTCTTC	CSAEHSGTIYYNEQFF
TRBD2	TRBV4-1	TRBJ2-1	.	TGCGCCAGCAGCCCCGGGACTAGCGGGGGCAATGAGCAGTTCTTC	CASSPGTSGGNEQFF
.	TRBV11-3	TRBJ2-5	.	TGTGCCAGCAGCTCCCCGACGGACCAAGAGACCCAGTACTTC	CASSSPTDQETQYF
.	TRBV19	TRBJ1-2	.	TGTGCCAGTAGCCGAGGGAGGGGCTACACCTTC	CASSRGRGYTF
.	TRBV11-3	TRBJ2-6	.	TGTGCCAGCAGTCCTGGGGCCAACGTCCTGACTTTC	CASSPGANVLTF
TRBD2	TRBV5-1	TRBJ2-1	.	TGCGCCAGCAGCTTCATAACTAGCGGGACCCTAAGTGAGCAGTTCTTC	CASSFITSGTLSEQFF
TRBD2	TRBV2	TRBJ2-1	few	TGTGCCAGCAGTGAGGCCAGCGGGGGGGCATCCTACAATGAGCAGTTCTTC	CASSEASGGASYNEQFF
TRBD2	TRBV29-1	TRBJ2-1	.	TGCAGCGTTGAGCCTGTGACTAGCGGGATTAATGAGCAGTTCTTC	CSVEPVTSGINEQFF
TRBD2	TRBV2	TRBJ2-1	.	TGTGCCAGCAGCGCTTCTAGCGGGGGGGTATCTTACAATGAGCAGTTCTTC	CASSASSGGVSYNEQFF
.	TRBV7-8	TRBJ2-3	few	TGTGCCAGCAGCAGCTCCACAGATACGCAGTATTTT	CASSSSTDTQYF
TRBD1	TRBV27	TRBJ2-7	.	TGTGCCAGCAGTTTAAGGCACCCCGGGACAGAGCACTACGAGCAGTACTTC	CASSLRHPGTEHYEQYF
.	TRBV20-1	TRBJ1-2	.	TGCAGTGCTAGAGATGGCGGGAACTATGGCTACACCTTC	CSARDGGNYGYTF
TRBD2	TRBV2	TRBJ2-3	.	TGTGCCAGCAGTGAAGTGGGACTAGCGGGCTTCACAGATACGCAGTATTTT	CASSEVGLAGFTDTQYF
.	TRBV11-3	TRBJ2-3	.	TGTGCCAGCAGCAGCACTAGCACAGATACGCAGTATTTT	CASSSTSTDTQYF
.	TRBV11-2	TRBJ2-1	.	TGTACCTCGGACAGCCTAACTTACAATGAGCAGTTCTTC	CTSDSLTYNEQFF
.	TRBV4-1	TRBJ2-2	.	TGCGCCAGCAGCCCCTCCCGGACCGGGGAGCTGTTTTTT	CASSPSRTGELFF
.	TRBV28	TRBJ2-7	.	TGTGCCAGCAGTCCGAGAACTGGCTCCTACGAGCAGTACTTC	CASSPRTGSYEQYF
.	TRBV2	TRBJ1-5	few	TGTGCCAGCAGTGAAGCGCGAGGAAGCAATCAGCCCCAGCATTTT	CASSEARGSNQPQHF
.	TRBV29-1	TRBJ2-7	.	TGCAGCGTTGCACAAAACTACGAGCAGTACTTC	CSVAQNYEQYF
.	TRBV29-1	TRBJ1-1	few	TGCAGCGTTTCCGGGATAGCTGAAGCTTTCTTT	CSVSGIAEAFF
.	TRBV12-3/TRBV12-4	TRBJ2-6	.	TGTGCCAGCAGCCTTTCGGGCGGGGCCAACGTCCTGACTTTC	CASSLSGGANVLTF
.	TRBV7-9	TRBJ2-2	.	TGTGCCAGCAGACCGAACACCGGGGAGCTGTTTTTT	CASRPNTGELFF
TRBD2	TRBV4-2	TRBJ2-1	.	TGTGCCAGCAGCCAAGATAGCGGGGGGGCCTACAATGAGCAGTTCTTC	CASSQDSGGAYNEQFF
.	TRBV2	TRBJ2-5	once	TGTGCCAGCAGTGATCCCGGGATAGAGACCCAGTACTTC	CASSDPGIETQYF
TRBD2	TRBV29-1	TRBJ2-1	.	TGCAGCGCCGGGGCGGTGGAGCGGGGAATTTTTGAGCAGTTCTTC	CSAGAVERGIFEQFF
TRBD1	TRBV12-3/TRBV12-4	TRBJ2-3	.	TGTGCCAGCAGTGGGACAGGGAGCAGGCAAGGTACAGATACGCAGTATTTT	CASSGTGSRQGTDTQYF
.	TRBV11-1	TRBJ1-5	.	TGTGCCAGCAGCCGGACGTCCGGGCAAAATCAGCCCCAGCATTTT	CASSRTSGQNQPQHF
.	TRBV13	TRBJ1-6	.	TGTGCCAGCAGCTTACGGATGGGGAATTCACCCCTCCACTTT	CASSLRMGNSPLHF
TRBD2	TRBV27	TRBJ2-1	.	TGTGCCAGCAGTCCCCTAGCTAGCGGCCTCTACAATGAGCAGTTCTTC	CASSPLASGLYNEQFF
.	TRBV7-6	TRBJ2-1	.	TGTGCCAGCAGTATGACTAACTACAATGAGCAGTTCTTC	CASSMTNYNEQFF
.	TRBV2	TRBJ2-5	.	TGTGCCAGCAGTACCCCGACTACAATCAAAGAGACCCAGTACTTC	CASSTPTTIKETQYF
.	TRBV29-1	TRBJ2-1	few	TGCAGCGTTGTAACCCCCTACAATGAGCAGTTCTTC	CSVVTPYNEQFF
.	TRBV11-1	TRBJ2-1	.	TGTGCCAGCAGCTTCGGCGCCTACAATGAGCAGTTCTTC	CASSFGAYNEQFF
.	TRBV24-1	TRBJ2-1	.	TGTGCCACCAGTGATACCAGCGGTCGGGGGAGGTCCTACAATGAGCAGTTCTTC	CATSDTSGRGRSYNEQFF
.	TRBV28	TRBJ2-1	.	TGTGCCAGCAGTGCTAAGGGGTGGTCCTACAATGAGCAGTTCTTC	CASSAKGWSYNEQFF
TRBD2	TRBV12-3/TRBV12-4	TRBJ2-7	once	TGTGCCAGCAGTTTAGATCAGCGGGAGATTTCCTACGAGCAGTACTTC	CASSLDQREISYEQYF
.	TRBV7-8	TRBJ2-7	.	TGTGCCAGCAGCTTAGCTGATGGAGGGCGGTCCTACGAGCAGTACTTC	CASSLADGGRSYEQYF
TRBD1	TRBV11-1	TRBJ2-5	.	TGTGCCAGCAGCTTACTCGAAACAGGGGGCGAATTTGAGACCCAGTACTTC	CASSLLETGGEFETQYF
.	TRBV11-3	TRBJ1-1	few	TGTGCCAGCACTGGTAACTGGACTCCAAGGACTGAAGCTTTCTTT	CASTGNWTPRTEAFF
.	TRBV11-3	TRBJ2-7	.	TGTGCCAGCAGCGAGACTAGAGCCTACGAGCAGTACTTC	CASSETRAYEQYF
.	TRBV10-1	TRBJ1-1	.	TGCGCCAGCAGTGAGCTGGCGGAATGGGGCACTGAAGCTTTCTTT	CASSELAEWGTEAFF
.	TRBV27	TRBJ1-5	.	TGTGCCAGCAAGCAACAGGGCGATAGCAATCAGCCCCAGCATTTT	CASKQQGDSNQPQHF
.	TRBV9	TRBJ2-1	.	TGTGCCAGCAGCGACCCCCGTACCAATGAGCAGTTCTTC	CASSDPRTNEQFF